The 21 T cell receptor beta chains reported below all come from one sample, sequenced in a study of cytomegalovirus exposure and HLA in healthy donors. The primer mix had 60 Vbeta and 13 Jbeta primers. Here immunoSEQ multiplex PCR was the method, and the copy in TCRdb shows in-frame clones only, minus some. The table has tens of thousands of clones, around nine tenths seen once. What was sequenced was PBMCs. The receptor set was obtained from a woman in her late teens or twenties in good health and CMV-seronegative.

This rearrangement joins TRBV2 to TRBJ2-3; 8 bases line up with TRBD1. The CDR3 is 14 amino acids. In germline, CDR1 is SNHLY, CDR2 FYNNEI. V was pared by 10 bases and J by 0 bases, with 6 bases of the junction left unmatched. The CDR3 region is CAKGGTGSTDTQYF. The CDR3 DNA is TGTGCCAAAGGAGGGACAGGTAGCACAGATACGCAGTATTTT.

The J gene is TRBJ2-2, the V gene TRBV28; the match to TRBD1 covers 8 bases. CDR1 and CDR2 (germline): MDHEN, SYDVKM. V lost 8 bases and J lost 2; bases outside the gene matches: 4. The CDR3 contains 14 residues. The CDR3 sequence: CASLDRANTGELFF. The CDR3 DNA follows: TGTGCCAGCCTGGACAGGGCAAACACCGGGGAGCTGTTTTTT.

The chain combines TRBV12-5 with TRBJ1-5; 7 bases agree with TRBD1. The V segment lost 1 base and the J segment 6 bases; nucleotides outside the gene matches: 0. The CDR3 is 13 amino acids. CDR1 is LGHNT, CDR2 FRNRAP, per germline. CDR3 bases: TGTGCTAGTGGTTTGGGGGACAGTCAGCCCCAGCATTTT. The encoded protein is CASGLGDSQPQHF.

This clone was recorded only once. Compared with germline, one end of the junction differs, possibly owing to a read error. The CDR3 sequence: CSSSLGRGTGAAEETQYF. The DNA of the CDR3 is TGTTCCAGCAGCTTAGGGCGGGGGACAGGGGCAGCAGAAGAGACCCAGTACTTC. The chain is built from TRBV7-9 and TRBJ2-5, with 10 bases identical to TRBD1. This CDR3 contains 18 residues. Germline loops: CDR1 SEHNR, CDR2 FQNEAQ (reference sequence).

V and J are TRBV4-1 and TRBJ1-1, with a weak D call TRBD1 (5 bases). This CDR3 is 14 amino acids long. Trimming removed 0 bases at V and 12 bases at J, with 17 bases between. In germline, CDR1 is MGHRA, CDR2 YSYEKL. The CDR3 DNA reads TGCGCCAGCAGCCAAGACCATGCCCAGGGTACAACTTTCTTT. Its translation: CASSQDHAQGTTFF.

The J gene is TRBJ1-4, the V gene TRBV5-5, with a possible D match to TRBD1 (5 bases). Germline V gene data show CDR1 as SGHKS and CDR2 as YYEKEE (reference sequence). CDR3 size: 16 residues. The V and J ends lost 1 base and 4 bases respectively, with 14 bases between them. CDR3 residues: CASSLIAGLNNEKLFF. CDR3 coding DNA: TGTGCCAGCAGCTTGATCGCGGGGCTAAATAATGAAAAACTGTTTTTT.

This clone turned up a few times. The V call is TRBV29-1, the J call TRBJ2-2, with a tentative D call TRBD1 (5 bases). Per the germline V gene, CDR1 is SQVTM and CDR2 is ANQGSEA. The CDR3 length is 15 residues. The V end was cut by 4 bases, the J end by 5 bases, with 17 bases between. CDR3 amino acids: CSVGKAGSQTGELFF. DNA of the CDR3: TGCAGCGTTGGGAAGGCAGGGTCTCAGACCGGGGAGCTGTTTTTT.

About this clone itself: At one end, the junction sequence differs from germline, possibly due to a read error. The V call is TRBV5-6, the J call TRBJ1-5; no definite D call. The germline CDR1 and CDR2 sequences are SGHDT and YYEEEE. This CDR3 is 15 amino acids long. Here the CDR3 reads CASSYYGTDNQPRHF. The CDR3 DNA reads TGTGCCAGCAGCTATTATGGAACAGACAATCAGCCCCGGCATTTT. Complete variable domain (other parts from reference TRBV5-6 and TRBJ1-5): DAGVTQSPTHLIKTRGQQVTLRCSPKSGHDTVSWYQQALGQGPQFIFQYYEEEERQRGNFPDRFSGHQFPNYSSELNVNALLLGDSALYLCASSYYGTDNQPRHFGDGTRLSIL.

The chain carries TRBV5-1 and TRBJ2-3, with 11 bases that match TRBD1. Germline CDR1 is SGHRS and CDR2 is YFSETQ. V shed 4 bases, J shed 3 bases, and the junction held 4 bases outside the gene matches. This CDR3 comprises 15 residues. In DNA, the CDR3 is TGCGCCAGCAGCCCCGGGACAGGGGGGACAGATACGCAGTATTTT. It codes for CASSPGTGGTDTQYF. The whole variable domain, filled in from reference TRBV5-1 and TRBJ2-3, reads KAGVTQTPRYLIKTRGQQVTLSCSPISGHRSVSWYQQTPGQGLQFLFEYFSETQRNKGNFPGRFSGRQFSNSRSEMNVSTLELGDSALYLCASSPGTGGTDTQYFGPGTRLTVL.

The chain links TRBV7-9 to TRBJ2-3; TRBD1 agrees at 10 bases. Germline CDR1 SEHNR, CDR2 FQNEAQ (reference sequence). The CDR3 is 16 amino acids. J lost 2 bases, V lost 6 bases, and 8 bases had no gene match. The CDR3 sequence is CASSWDRGFNTDTQYF. DNA of the CDR3: TGTGCCAGCAGTTGGGACAGGGGTTTTAACACAGATACGCAGTATTTT.

The chain uses TRBV28 and TRBJ2-7, with 9 bases aligning to TRBD1. V lost 3 bases and J lost 3; bases outside the gene matches: 6. Germline V gene lookup returns CDR1 MDHEN and CDR2 SYDVKM. The CDR3 extends over 15 amino acids. The CDR3 sequence: CASSLVQGAYYEQYF. For the CDR3, the DNA is TGTGCCAGCAGTTTGGTACAGGGGGCTTACTACGAGCAGTACTTC.

CDR3 nucleotides: TGCGCCAGCAGCCAAGCAGGCGGGGAGCTGTTTTTT. Its translation: CASSQAGGELFF. The chain is built from TRBV4-3 and TRBJ2-2; the D is unclear. The germline V and J ends were trimmed by 1 base and 7 bases, with 4 bases remaining between them. The CDR3 totals 12 residues. Germline CDR1 LGHNA, CDR2 YSLEER.

The V and J genes are TRBV5-1 and TRBJ2-5; 11 bases line up with TRBD1. CDR1 and CDR2 from the germline V gene are SGHRS and YFSETQ. The CDR3 covers 18 residues. Trimming cost V 3 bases and J 3 bases; bases outside gene matches: 13. As DNA, the CDR3 is TGCGCCAGCAGCTGGACCCCAGGACAGGGGGCTCTTAAAGAGACCCAGTACTTC. It translates to CASSWTPGQGALKETQYF.

This clone was picked up one time. J is TRBJ2-3 and V is TRBV6-4; the D is unclear. Germline CDR1 is MRHNA and CDR2 is SNTAGT. This CDR3 spans 13 amino acids. V was cut by 2 bases and J by 6 bases, with 9 bases left in between. The CDR3 DNA reads TGTGCCAGCAGTGACACCCCTCGGGATACGCAGTATTTT. Translating it yields CASSDTPRDTQYF.

The gene calls are TRBV9 and TRBJ2-1, with TRBD2 identical over 11 bases. The CDR3 totals 16 residues. V shed 0 bases and J 12 bases; nucleotides not matched to a gene: 11. The V gene's germline CDR1 is SGDLS and CDR2 YYNGEE. The CDR3 reads CASSVGGSGRAVGQFF. CDR3 coding DNA: TGTGCCAGCAGCGTAGGTGGTAGCGGGAGGGCCGTGGGGCAGTTCTTC. The complete variable domain, with remaining parts taken from reference TRBV9 and TRBJ2-1, reads DSGVTQTPKHLITATGQRVTLRCSPRSGDLSVYWYQQSLDQGLQFLIQYYNGEERAKGNILERFSAQQFPDLHSELNLSSLELGDSALYFCASSVGGSGRAVGQFFGPGTRLTVL.

The V call is TRBV11-3, the J call TRBJ2-7; TRBD2 matches 8 bases. CDR3 length: 15 residues. The junction had 3 bases not matched to a gene; V was cut back by 1 base and J by 1 base. The germline V gene encodes CDR1 SGHNT and CDR2 YENEEA. The CDR3 nucleotides are TGTGCCAGCAGCTTAGGACTAGCGCGTTCCTACGAGCAGTACTTC. Amino acids: CASSLGLARSYEQYF.

J is TRBJ1-5 and V is TRBV6-5; TRBD1 is a possible D gene (5 bases). Germline V CDR1 and CDR2: MNHEY, SVGAGI. The CDR3 totals 15 residues. Trimming pared 3 bases from V and 2 bases from J, leaving 11 bases between. DNA for the CDR3: TGTGCCAGCAGTTATTCGAGCAGGGGCAATCAGCCCCAGCATTTT. Protein sequence: CASSYSSRGNQPQHF.

This chain joins TRBV11-2 and TRBJ1-1; D not resolved. The germline gives CDR1 SGHAT, CDR2 FQNNGV. V lost 2 bases and J lost 0, with 10 bases in between. The CDR3 has 15 amino acids. As DNA, the CDR3 is TGTGCCAGCAGCTTACAGGCTCAAATGAACACTGAAGCTTTCTTT. It specifies CASSLQAQMNTEAFF.

V and J are TRBV11-3 and TRBJ2-3; the match to TRBD2 covers 11 bases. Per the germline V gene, CDR1 is SGHNT and CDR2 is YENEEA. V shed 5 bases, J shed 1 base, and the junction held 5 bases outside the gene matches. The CDR3 is made up of 16 amino acids. CDR3 sequence (DNA): TGTGCCAGCAGCCCCGGGACTAGCGGCCGCACAGATACGCAGTATTTT. Its protein is CASSPGTSGRTDTQYF.

The rearrangement joins TRBV28 to TRBJ1-1; TRBD1 aligns across 8 bases. CDR1 is MDHEN and CDR2 is SYDVKM in the germline V gene. Trimming removed 2 bases from V and 11 bases from J; junction bases left unmatched: 4. The CDR3 totals 12 residues. In DNA, the CDR3 is TGTGCCAGCAGTTTACAGGGGGCAGGGGCTTTCTTT. It specifies CASSLQGAGAFF. Full variable domain (rest looked up from reference TRBV28 and TRBJ1-1): DVKVTQSSRYLVKRTGEKVFLECVQDMDHENMFWYRQDPGLGLRLIYFSYDVKMKEKGDIPEGYSVSREKKERFSLILESASTNQTSMYLCASSLQGAGAFFGQGTRLTVV.

The V call is TRBV27, the J call TRBJ2-2, with 10 bases identical to TRBD1. The germline V gene encodes CDR1 MNHEY and CDR2 SMNVEV (reference sequence). The CDR3 is 17 amino acids. With 3 bases clipped from V and 8 bases from J, the junction kept 12 bases outside the gene matches. In DNA form, the CDR3 reads TGTGCCAGCAGTTTGAACTCGGGACAGGGGTTCTATGGGGAGCTGTTTTTT. Translation: CASSLNSGQGFYGELFF.